Reported below is one T cell receptor beta chain. Which antigen it targets is not known. There are no base qualities to consult, and no much larger clone falls within one base. This specimen belongs to a study of cytomegalovirus exposure and HLA in healthy donors (dated by TCRdb to 2016 to 2017). About the study as a whole: An earlier analysis of approximately 590 of the donors reported 250 to 300 Gb of sequence data and approximately 110 million unique TCR beta sequences from 150 million to 200 million T cells. An early release covering 550 to 700 HLA-typed donors comprised about 320 gigabases of sequencing data and around 80 million unique TCR sequences. Of the roughly 400 genotyped donors, about 80% fell in the genetic ancestry cluster associated with self-reported Caucasian donors. The aim of the study was to test whether cataloging public T cell receptors could identify signatures of past pathogen exposure. Using immunosequencing, the study profiled T cell repertoires from 550 to 750 subjects and related those repertoires to cytomegalovirus serostatus. Besides the first cohort of more than 650 subjects, a separate validation cohort made up of 120 different subjects was used. To predict cytomegalovirus infection status, the study brought together high-throughput TCR immunosequencing, statistical association of individual TCRs with disease status, and machine learning. To study patterns of TCR occurrence, a later analysis re-analyzed previously published TCR beta repertoires from hundreds of donors and added high-resolution HLA genotyping. Rather than drawing on any new phenotypic data, the later analysis identified candidate immune exposures from TCR beta sequences and the way those sequences occurred across donors. In an earlier analysis of 587 of the donors, high-throughput TCR beta sequencing was used to judge whether each TCR beta V gene segment behaved as functional or pseudogenic. Alongside the repertoire data, information on donor age, sex, ethnicity and CMV serostatus was compiled. A later genetic analysis used genome-wide SNP genotypes for about 65% of the roughly 670 donors, treating that subset as a discovery cohort. Every repertoire in the discovery cohort had been generated on one and the same sequencing platform. Class I and class II HLA loci were covered by the typing at four-digit resolution. The number of donors typed differed by locus, with about 629-630 for A, B, C, DRB1 and DQB1, roughly 550 for DQA1, 600 to 610 for DPA1, and approximately 470 for DPB1. Four to six DR-DQ haplotypes were handled as single units for association and clustering because linkage in the cohort was strong. Across about 380 genotyped donors of the cohort, an average of about 200,000 unique TCR beta nucleotide sequences per donor were sequenced, and approximately 17% of those sequences were non-productive. Beyond this particular receptor, the publication reports: It was suggested by the authors that the approach could potentially be generalized to other disease states and immunological phenotypes. Across donors, most TCR sequences were observed very rarely, whereas some public TCRs were present in many individuals. Correlated functional status among segregating V segments might be attributable to linkage disequilibrium, but an unknown experimental factor could not be ruled out. A further reported finding was that TCR beta sequences accurately predicted the HLA-A and HLA-B alleles for most subjects in the first cohort. A later analysis associated 15,000 or so TCR beta sequences with specific HLA alleles at a false discovery rate of 0.05. Sequencing depth was assumed to be roughly uniform across donors in the presence/absence analyses, though that assumption may not hold. Broadly in line with IMGT annotations, most TCR beta V segments showed up in productive rearrangements about 87% or about 30% of the time in an earlier analysis of around 600 of the donors. A later analysis reported that several top co-occurrence clusters appeared linked to parvovirus B19, influenza, CMV and Epstein-Barr virus. HLA typing was unavailable for some donors at each locus, so association tests used only the typed subset. In vitro tests confirmed that a few of the cytomegalovirus-associated TCR beta chains recognize cytomegalovirus antigens. In a later genetic analysis, fewer N-insertions in productive TCRs were reported among donors in an Asian-associated ancestry cluster than the roughly 640-donor mean. In a later analysis, most CMV-associated TCR beta chains were found to appear HLA-restricted, with HLA associations seemingly driven largely by CMV exposure. Because counts were too low, around 18 rarely observed V segments, including chromosome 9 orphons, were left out of the earlier analysis of several hundred of the donors. A later analysis found that TCR association rates varied across HLA loci, with DRB1 alleles showing the most associated TCRs and HLA-C alleles the fewest. Some IMGT-functional V segments, including TRBV6-2 and TRBV6-3, could not be distinguished by the 87-base-pair reads and were therefore excluded. Only TCR beta chains were sequenced in this cohort, and the absence of alpha or paired-chain data limited detectable features. A group of highly shared sequence variants was considered likely to be a technical artifact of the sequencing pipeline. The study gave a list of roughly 150 TCR beta chains associated with cytomegalovirus. Assigning TCR associations to individual alleles was difficult when HLA alleles, especially DR and DQ, strongly co-occurred. The classifier was reported to diagnose cytomegalovirus status with high specificity and sensitivity in both the original cohort and the validation cohort. The only immune exposure information available for the cohort was CMV serostatus. A later analysis found that HLA-associated TCR beta chains were more clonally expanded and had lower generation probabilities than equally common non-associated chains. An association between a missense DCLRE1C variant and V-gene and J-gene trimming of TCR beta chains was found in a later genetic analysis and replicated in an independent cohort.

The cohort consisted of 600 to 700 healthy bone marrow donors. Cohort members were all nominally healthy when sampled, although unrecorded immune exposures were likely present. The donor tested CMV seronegative and was one of the 352 seronegative cohort members. A peripheral blood sample was provided by each donor, and peripheral blood mononuclear cells were used for TCR beta sequencing. The Qiagen DNeasy Blood Extraction Kit was used to extract genomic DNA from the blood cell samples. The CDR3 numbers 17 residues from cysteine through phenylalanine. CDR3 DNA only is kept here, 51 bases in frame from base 1. Trimming leaves V shorter by 8 bases and J shorter by 0 bases, with the junction holding 11 bases beyond the gene matches. In the germline V gene (reference sequence), CDR1 corresponds to LNHDA and CDR2 to SQIVND. The method was the immunoSEQ multiplex PCR assay. For the multiplex PCR, a mixture combining 60 forward primers for TCR Vbeta segments and 13 reverse primers for TCR Jbeta segments was used. The CDR3 region of rearranged TCR beta genes was amplified from genomic DNA by a multiplex PCR assay. Amplified TCR beta libraries were sequenced as 87-base-pair reads on the Illumina HiSeq System. In the source study's methods: Across the roughly 600 repertoires, a later analysis counted some 80 million unique TCR beta chains, roughly 11 million of which were shared by at least two donors. A nearest-neighbor algorithm error-corrected the raw reads and collapsed the reads into unique sequences, merging closely related sequences to remove PCR and sequencing errors. To assign V, D and J gene segments, CDR3 sequences were aligned to IMGT reference sequences. For a sequence to be retained, a match of at least six nucleotides to both a V gene segment and a J gene segment was required. A rearrangement was called productive if the CDR3 had no stop codons and remained in frame with V and J, and every other rearrangement was called non-productive. CDR3 was defined according to IMGT convention as the region running from the second conserved V-encoded cysteine to the conserved J-encoded phenylalanine. The earlier analysis of about 530 of the donors excluded any sequence lacking an unambiguous match to a single V gene segment. In an earlier analysis of 587 of the donors, a V segment was called functional when productive rearrangements were above 56.7%, and segregating when the standard deviation between donors exceeded 5%. A statistical classification framework was developed to diagnose cytomegalovirus status using the catalog of TCR beta chain sequences. A later analysis assigned V and J genes by comparing TCR nucleotide sequences with IMGT/GENE-DB human TR gene sequences. In a later analysis, CDR3 sequences and most-parsimonious VDJ recombination scenarios were assigned using the TCRdist pipeline. In a later analysis, each TCR beta chain was defined by its CDR3 amino acid sequence together with its V-gene family, and reads lacking a unique V-gene family were excluded. In a later analysis, a few hundred highly shared, low-generation-probability nucleotide sequences were removed to address suspected cross-contamination and a sequencing artifact. A later analysis calculated a clonal expansion index for each public chain from normalized within-repertoire ranks of inferred template counts. A later analysis computed generation probabilities with a VDJ recombination model fitted to out-of-frame rearrangements, and checked the results against IGoR. Hypergeometric tests were used in a later analysis to score TCR-TCR, TCR-HLA and TCR-CMV co-occurrence, with a repertoire-size bias correction applied to the TCR pairs. A later analysis estimated false discovery rates by permuting HLA or CMV assignments 20 times. In a later analysis, co-occurring TCRs were grouped using DBSCAN, and TCRdist sequence similarity was added for clustering within HLA-allele-positive subsets. Repertoires with fewer than 30,000 or more than 120,000 public chains were left out of co-occurrence clustering, as were several repertoires with anomalous nucleotide sharing. Drawn from immuneACCESS, this table holds only the in-frame rearrangements with V and J called that TCRdb kept. Clones are partly lost; checked studies trace under half to an unresolved V gene and leave the rest unexplained. That table furnishes V, J and clone size, whereas the DNA furnished D and trimming. Recorded for this sample are approximately 210,000 clones; around 84% of them occurred a single time. Under 2% of the sample comes from the top ten.

The receptor chain draws on TRBV19 and TRBJ2-3, with 10 central nucleotides matching TRBD2. This TCR came from a woman aged 18-30 years in good health and CMV-seronegative. The sequencing sample was made of PBMCs. For the CDR3, the sequence is CASSLAGAIYSTDTQYF. The DNA is TGTGCCAGTTCTCTAGCGGGAGCTATCTACAGCACAGATACGCAGTATTTT.